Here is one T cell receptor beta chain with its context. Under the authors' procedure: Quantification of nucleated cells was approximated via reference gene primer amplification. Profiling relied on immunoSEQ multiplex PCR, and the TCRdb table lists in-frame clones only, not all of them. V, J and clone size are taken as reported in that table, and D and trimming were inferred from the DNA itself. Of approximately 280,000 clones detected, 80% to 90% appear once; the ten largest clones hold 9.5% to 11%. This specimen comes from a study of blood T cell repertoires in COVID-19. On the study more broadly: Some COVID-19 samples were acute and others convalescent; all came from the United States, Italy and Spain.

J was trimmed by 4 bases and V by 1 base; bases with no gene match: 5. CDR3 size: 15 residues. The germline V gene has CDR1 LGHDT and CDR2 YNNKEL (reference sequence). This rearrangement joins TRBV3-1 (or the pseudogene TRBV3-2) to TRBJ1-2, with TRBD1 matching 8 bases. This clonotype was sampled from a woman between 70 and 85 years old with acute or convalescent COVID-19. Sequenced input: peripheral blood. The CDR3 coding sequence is TGTGCCAGCAGCCAAGGGACAGGGAGTGTCTATGGCTACACCTTC. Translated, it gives CASSQGTGSVYGYTF.